What follows are 11 T cell receptor beta chains derived from one specimen sequenced in a study of T cells in tuberculosis. Cells were sorted from thawed PBMC rested overnight and stained with GMM-loaded CD1B tetramer, viability dye and anti-CD3. The CD1B tetramers carried C32 glucose monomycolate purified from Rhodococcus equi. TCRdb's copy holds only in-frame clones and misses some; the assay was immunoSEQ multiplex PCR. The sample has roughly 59,000 clones; 81% are singletons. Sequencing input: CD1b-GMM tetramer-negative cells sorted from PBMCs. The receptors here all came from an adult woman with latent tuberculosis.

The genes are TRBV28 and TRBJ1-2; D is undetermined. V was trimmed by 2 bases and J by 4 bases, leaving 8 bases between them. The CDR3 has 13 residues. CDR1 and CDR2 (germline): MDHEN, SYDVKM. This chain's CDR3 is CASSLKQFYGYTF. The CDR3 DNA follows: TGTGCCAGCAGTTTAAAACAGTTCTATGGCTACACCTTC.

The chain has TRBV7-9 and TRBJ1-2; 10 bases are a match to TRBD1. This CDR3 is built from 15 residues. The germline CDR1 and CDR2 sequences are SEHNR and FQNEAQ (reference sequence). V shed 5 bases, J shed 7 bases, and the junction held 10 bases outside the gene matches. The CDR3 DNA reads as TGTGCCAGCAGCGCCGGACAGGGGGGAGAGGCTGGCTACACCTTC. It is translated as CASSAGQGGEAGYTF.

J is TRBJ1-1 and V is TRBV9, with TRBD1 matching 10 bases. The germline V gene encodes CDR1 SGDLS and CDR2 YYNGEE. The CDR3 extends over 15 amino acids. Unmatched junction bases numbered 8, after V lost 4 bases and J lost 5 bases. This chain's CDR3 is CASSSWTGGGTEAFF. The CDR3, as DNA: TGTGCCAGCAGCTCGTGGACAGGGGGGGGTACTGAAGCTTTCTTT.

The CDR3 nucleotides read TGTGCCAGCAGGGGGGGAGGCCACGAGCAGTACTTC. This translates into CASRGGGHEQYF. The genes are TRBV6-6 and TRBJ2-7, with TRBD2 as a possible D gene (6 bases). The germline V gene encodes CDR1 MNHNY and CDR2 SVGAGI (reference sequence). The CDR3 consists of 12 residues. Trimming removed 6 bases at V and 5 bases at J, with 11 bases between.

The J gene is TRBJ2-5, the V gene TRBV7-8; D is perhaps TRBD2 (5 bases). The V gene's germline CDR1 is SGHVS and CDR2 FQNEAQ. The ends were cut back, 5 bases at V and 7 bases at J, with 20 bases in the middle. The CDR3 is 15 residues long. The CDR3 nucleotides read TGTGCCAGCAGCCTCCGAGCGGACTCCAGCGGGACCCAGTACTTC. It codes for CASSLRADSSGTQYF.

The chain carries TRBV6-1 and TRBJ1-2; tentative D call: TRBD1 (6 bases). Germline V gene lookup returns CDR1 MNHNS and CDR2 SASEGT. This CDR3 contains 12 residues. The ends were cut back, 7 bases at V and 13 bases at J, with 19 bases in the middle. CDR3 in DNA: TGTGCCAGCACTCTACCAGGACAGCCGCCCACCTTC. Protein product: CASTLPGQPPTF.

This chain joins TRBV7-8 and TRBJ1-6; the D gene is possibly TRBD1 (6 bases). The germline V gene encodes CDR1 SGHVS and CDR2 FQNEAQ. Trimming shortened V by 5 bases and J by 4 bases, and 15 bases separated the two germline ends. This CDR3 is built from 16 residues. CDR3 amino acids: CASSQDQGGYNSPLHF. In DNA, the CDR3 is TGTGCCAGCAGCCAGGACCAAGGGGGATATAATTCACCCCTCCACTTT. Together with reference TRBV7-8 and TRBJ1-6, the CDR3 gives the full variable domain: GAGVSQSPRYKVAKRGQDVALRCDPISGHVSLFWYQQALGQGPEFLTYFQNEAQLDKSGLPSDRFFAERPEGSVSTLKIQRTQQEDSAVYLCASSQDQGGYNSPLHFGNGTRLTVT.

For the CDR3, the DNA is TGTGCCAGCAGCTTGCAGGGACAGGGCATCACTGAAGCTTTCTTT. It encodes CASSLQGQGITEAFF. The chain joins TRBV7-8 to TRBJ1-1, with 9 bases aligning to TRBD1. The CDR3 runs to 15 residues. J gave up 4 bases and V 3 bases, and 6 bases lay outside the gene matches. The germline gives CDR1 SGHVS, CDR2 FQNEAQ.

Relative to its sample, this clone is medium-sized. The chain is built from TRBV5-1 and TRBJ1-1; tentative D call: TRBD1 (5 bases). CDR3 size: 13 residues. The germline V gene has CDR1 SGHRS and CDR2 YFSETQ. V gave up 4 bases and J gave up 3 bases, with 10 bases separating them. The DNA of the CDR3 is TGCGCCAGCAGCCGGGGGGGGGACACTGAAGCTTTCTTT. Residues: CASSRGGDTEAFF.

This chain links TRBV19 with TRBJ2-7; D gene unclear. Trimming cost V 3 bases and J 1 base, with 10 bases left between them. The CDR3 consists of 14 residues. Germline V gene sequence: CDR1 LNHDA, CDR2 SQIVND (reference sequence). The CDR3 nucleotides are TGTGCCAGTAGTATGTTGCAGGATTCCTACGAGCAGTACTTC. Encoded protein: CASSMLQDSYEQYF.

The chain is built from TRBV11-3 and TRBJ1-6, with no clear D. This CDR3 spans 17 amino acids. V dropped 0 bases and J dropped 0 bases, with 9 bases sitting between them. Germline assignment: CDR1 SGHNT and CDR2 YENEEA. The CDR3 sequence is CASSLDVTYSYNSPLHF. For the CDR3, the DNA is TGTGCCAGCAGCTTAGATGTTACCTACTCCTATAATTCACCCCTCCACTTT. Full variable domain (remainder filled in from reference TRBV11-3 and TRBJ1-6): EAGVVQSPRYKIIEKKQPVAFWCNPISGHNTLYWYLQNLGQGPELLIRYENEEAVDDSQLPKDRFSAERLKGVDSTLKIQPAELGDSAVYLCASSLDVTYSYNSPLHFGNGTRLTVT.